Described below is a single T cell receptor beta chain sequence and its context. Its antigen is not identified. MiXCR was run by TCRdb on the reads, yielding one entry per CDR3 protein. The sample lists 900,000 to 950,000 distinct CDR3 sequences; under 40% were seen once. This CDR3 spans 14 amino acids. Between the trimmed V and J ends, which lost 5 bases and 6 bases, there was a span of 11 bases. The data are from a study of T cell repertoires in cytomegalovirus infection. Study at large: Newly reported HLA-C-restricted and thoroughly characterized HLA-B-restricted CMV epitopes were employed. Evidence of both CMV infection and a matching HLA type came from public TCR beta signatures.

Whole-study findings and limits: What dominated the ex vivo response were HLA-C-restricted CMV-specific TCR beta clonotypes. Summed frequency of public TCR beta families distinguished CMV carriers with the relevant HLA.

The chain joins TRBV12-3 or TRBV12-4 to TRBJ1-6; TRBD1 is a possible D gene (5 bases). The TCR sequence derives from a human donor in good health (CMV status not recorded). Some clones in this sample may be carry-over from other donors' samples. Sequencing used cultured CD8+ T cells from PBMCs, obtained from culture after CMV antigen stimulation. The CDR3 loop is CASSPLGLNSPLHF. In DNA form, the CDR3 reads TGTGCCAGCAGTCCCTTGGGGCTTAATTCACCCCTCCACTTT.